The clone carrying this TCR beta chain was counted a single time. Its antigen is currently unknown. This record comes from a study of T cell responses to AZD1222 COVID-19 vaccine. Points from the study as a whole: Dominant at 160-218 and 743-854, vaccine-associated CD4 TCRs also spanned spike. Females outnumbered males among donors, who were mostly white British; clonal diversity was possibly underestimated. Following two doses of AZD1222, Spike-specific TCR breadth and depth rose.

Measured with immunoSEQ multiplex PCR; TCRdb has only the in-frame clones, and not every one. The table shows around 140,000 clones, with 85% to 90% occurring only once. CDR3 size: 16 residues. V lost 4 bases to trimming and J lost 6 bases, with 16 bases between them. Germline CDR1 is SNHLY and CDR2 is FYNNEI. The sample in question was peripheral blood, obtained on day 0 of AZD1222 vaccination. V and J are TRBV2 and TRBJ1-6; perhaps TRBD1 as D (5 bases). The receptor comes from an adult in good health. This CDR3 is CASSGLGGWGNSPLHF. The CDR3 nucleotides read TGTGCCAGCAGTGGTCTTGGGGGGTGGGGTAATTCACCCCTCCACTTT.